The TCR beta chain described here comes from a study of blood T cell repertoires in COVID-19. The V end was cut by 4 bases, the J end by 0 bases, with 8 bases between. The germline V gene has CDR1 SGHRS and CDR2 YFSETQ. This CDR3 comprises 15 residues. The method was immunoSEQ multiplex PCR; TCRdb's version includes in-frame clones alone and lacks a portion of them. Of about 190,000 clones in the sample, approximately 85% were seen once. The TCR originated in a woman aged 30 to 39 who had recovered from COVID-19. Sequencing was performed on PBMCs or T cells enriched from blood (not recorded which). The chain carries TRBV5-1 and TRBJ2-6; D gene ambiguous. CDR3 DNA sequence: TGCGCCAGCAGCGATGACACCTCTGGGGCCAACGTCCTGACTTTC. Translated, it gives CASSDDTSGANVLTF.